This is a list of T cell receptor beta chains from one sample in a study of regulatory T cells in long-lasting Graves disease. TCRdb reprocessed the multiplex PCR reads via MiXCR and lists one record per CDR3 protein. The profile shows roughly 610,000 distinct CDR3 sequences, about 15% of them singletons. The sample was also linked to a second study, of T cells in Graves' hyperthyroidism and ophthalmopathy.

This sample comprised peripheral blood mononuclear cells (PBMCs), obtained at new diagnosis, from a patient treated with antithyroid drugs. The receptor set was obtained from a man between 18 and 29 years old with Graves disease. Each CDR3 is given with its conserved first and last residue. The order of the fields is J gene, V gene, clone size, D gene, CDR3 protein, CDR3 DNA. A D gene is named only where the DNA matches it firmly. A row's size may be missing; if present it is once, few, many or a size class.

j_call: TRBJ2-1; v_call: TRBV9; clone_size: few; d_call: TRBD2; cdr3_aa: CASSADTSGRSHEQFF; cdr3_nt: TGTGCCAGCAGCGCCGACACTAGCGGGAGGTCCCACGAGCAGTTCTTC
j_call: TRBJ1-3; v_call: TRBV2; clone_size: NA; d_call: NA; cdr3_aa: CASSEQELSGNTIYF; cdr3_nt: TGTGCCAGCAGTGAGCAGGAGCTTTCTGGAAACACCATATATTTT
j_call: TRBJ1-2; v_call: TRBV5-8; clone_size: NA; d_call: NA; cdr3_aa: CASSFPGYGYTF; cdr3_nt: TGTGCCAGCAGCTTCCCAGGCTATGGCTACACCTTC
j_call: TRBJ2-1; v_call: TRBV28; clone_size: many; d_call: NA; cdr3_aa: CASSSRAYNEQFF; cdr3_nt: TGTGCCAGCAGTTCCAGGGCCTACAATGAGCAGTTCTTC
j_call: TRBJ1-1; v_call: TRBV20-1; clone_size: NA; d_call: NA; cdr3_aa: CSARAGQNTEAFF; cdr3_nt: TGCAGTGCTCGCGCCGGCCAGAACACTGAAGCTTTCTTT
j_call: TRBJ2-7; v_call: TRBV11-1; clone_size: few; d_call: TRBD1; cdr3_aa: CASSLEPTGGFYEQYF; cdr3_nt: TGTGCCAGCAGCTTAGAACCGACAGGGGGGTTCTACGAGCAGTACTTC
j_call: TRBJ2-7; v_call: TRBV11-1; clone_size: few; d_call: NA; cdr3_aa: CASSSLGRTSYEQYF; cdr3_nt: TGTGCCAGCAGTTCCCTCGGGCGGACATCCTACGAGCAGTACTTC
j_call: TRBJ1-2; v_call: TRBV12-3/TRBV12-4; clone_size: many; d_call: TRBD1; cdr3_aa: CASSPETGGEYGYTF; cdr3_nt: TGTGCCAGCAGCCCCGAGACAGGGGGTGAATATGGCTACACCTTC
j_call: TRBJ1-4; v_call: TRBV12-3/TRBV12-4; clone_size: many; d_call: NA; cdr3_aa: CASSSGLGGEKLFF; cdr3_nt: TGTGCCAGCAGTTCCGGGCTTGGCGGGGAAAAACTGTTTTTT
j_call: TRBJ1-1; v_call: TRBV28; clone_size: many; d_call: TRBD1; cdr3_aa: CASSLVGRDRVFRNTEAFF; cdr3_nt: TGTGCCAGCAGTTTAGTAGGCCGGGACAGGGTCTTCCGGAACACTGAAGCTTTCTTT
j_call: TRBJ2-7; v_call: TRBV30; clone_size: few; d_call: NA; cdr3_aa: CAWRGYWEERHSGYEQYF; cdr3_nt: TGTGCCTGGAGAGGCTACTGGGAAGAGCGACACTCCGGCTACGAGCAGTACTTC
j_call: TRBJ2-7; v_call: TRBV6-2/TRBV6-3; clone_size: NA; d_call: TRBD2; cdr3_aa: CASGRPQAGGRRKQYF; cdr3_nt: TGTGCCAGCGGTAGGCCTCAGGCGGGAGGCCGCCGGAAGCAGTACTTC
j_call: TRBJ2-7; v_call: TRBV30; clone_size: many; d_call: TRBD1; cdr3_aa: CAWSTTTGVYEQYF; cdr3_nt: TGTGCCTGGAGTACTACGACAGGGGTATACGAGCAGTACTTC
j_call: TRBJ2-7; v_call: TRBV4-1; clone_size: NA; d_call: TRBD1; cdr3_aa: CASKGGLNEQYF; cdr3_nt: TGCGCCAGCAAAGGGGGCCTAAACGAGCAGTACTTC
j_call: TRBJ2-7; v_call: TRBV7-2; clone_size: few; d_call: TRBD2; cdr3_aa: CASSSRGTSGTLEQYF; cdr3_nt: TGTGCCAGCAGCTCTCGAGGGACTAGCGGGACTCTCGAGCAGTACTTC
j_call: TRBJ2-3; v_call: TRBV7-8; clone_size: NA; d_call: TRBD2; cdr3_aa: CASRSGLAGPDTQYF; cdr3_nt: TGTGCCAGCAGGTCGGGACTAGCGGGCCCAGATACGCAGTATTTT
j_call: TRBJ2-2; v_call: TRBV7-9; clone_size: few; d_call: NA; cdr3_aa: CASSLSATPNTGELFF; cdr3_nt: TGTGCCAGCAGCTTATCCGCTACCCCTAACACCGGGGAGCTGTTTTTT
j_call: TRBJ2-3; v_call: TRBV10-3; clone_size: many; d_call: NA; cdr3_aa: CAISGRGSQTDTQYF; cdr3_nt: TGTGCCATCAGTGGGAGGGGATCCCAAACAGATACGCAGTATTTT
j_call: TRBJ2-5; v_call: TRBV11-2; clone_size: NA; d_call: TRBD1; cdr3_aa: CASSPGQGLGTQYF; cdr3_nt: TGTGCCAGCAGCCCGGGACAGGGTCTGGGGACCCAGTACTTC
j_call: TRBJ2-2; v_call: TRBV27; clone_size: NA; d_call: TRBD2; cdr3_aa: CASTFTSGSKVGELFF; cdr3_nt: TGTGCCAGCACCTTCACTAGCGGGAGTAAGGTCGGGGAGCTGTTTTTT
j_call: TRBJ2-7; v_call: TRBV29-1; clone_size: many; d_call: NA; cdr3_aa: CSVAKGPILEQYF; cdr3_nt: TGCAGCGTTGCTAAGGGCCCCATCTTGGAGCAGTACTTC
j_call: TRBJ2-7; v_call: TRBV6-1; clone_size: many; d_call: NA; cdr3_aa: CASRARAGPFYEQYF; cdr3_nt: TGTGCCAGCAGGGCCCGGGCAGGGCCTTTTTACGAGCAGTACTTC
j_call: TRBJ2-7; v_call: TRBV6-5; clone_size: many; d_call: NA; cdr3_aa: CASSYSASGTGYNLQYF; cdr3_nt: TGTGCCAGCAGTTACTCGGCCTCCGGGACTGGGTACAATCTGCAGTACTTC
j_call: TRBJ2-1; v_call: TRBV12-5; clone_size: NA; d_call: NA; cdr3_aa: CASGLRGGINEQFF; cdr3_nt: TGTGCTAGTGGTTTGAGGGGGGGAATCAATGAGCAGTTCTTC
j_call: TRBJ2-1; v_call: TRBV7-3; clone_size: few; d_call: NA; cdr3_aa: CASSPGTSNGQFF; cdr3_nt: TGTGCCAGCAGCCCAGGGACCTCCAATGGGCAGTTCTTC
j_call: TRBJ1-3; v_call: TRBV5-4; clone_size: NA; d_call: NA; cdr3_aa: CASSLASLNSGNTIYF; cdr3_nt: TGTGCCAGCAGCCTGGCCAGTCTTAACTCTGGAAACACCATATATTTT
j_call: TRBJ2-7; v_call: TRBV5-1; clone_size: NA; d_call: NA; cdr3_aa: CASSPWDTVYEQYF; cdr3_nt: TGCGCCAGCAGCCCTTGGGACACAGTCTACGAGCAGTACTTC
j_call: TRBJ1-5; v_call: TRBV3-1; clone_size: many; d_call: NA; cdr3_aa: CASSQEVSQPQHF; cdr3_nt: TGTGCCAGCAGCCAAGAAGTTTCCCAGCCCCAGCATTTT
j_call: TRBJ1-6; v_call: TRBV2; clone_size: few; d_call: NA; cdr3_aa: CASRKPEGSYSPLHF; cdr3_nt: TGTGCCAGCAGGAAGCCGGAGGGATCGTACTCACCCCTCCACTTT
j_call: TRBJ2-3; v_call: TRBV5-1; clone_size: few; d_call: NA; cdr3_aa: CASSLEGSATDTQYF; cdr3_nt: TGCGCCAGCAGCCTTGAAGGGAGTGCGACAGATACGCAGTATTTT
j_call: TRBJ2-7; v_call: TRBV4-1; clone_size: NA; d_call: TRBD2; cdr3_aa: CASSQASGGPYEQYF; cdr3_nt: TGCGCCAGCAGCCAAGCCAGCGGGGGTCCCTACGAGCAGTACTTC
j_call: TRBJ1-2; v_call: TRBV2; clone_size: many; d_call: NA; cdr3_aa: CASSGTANYGYTF; cdr3_nt: TGTGCCAGCAGTGGGACCGCTAACTATGGCTACACCTTC
j_call: TRBJ2-7; v_call: TRBV3-1; clone_size: NA; d_call: NA; cdr3_aa: CASSQRYPEQYF; cdr3_nt: TGTGCCAGCAGCCAAAGGTATCCCGAGCAGTACTTC
j_call: TRBJ1-5; v_call: TRBV19; clone_size: few; d_call: NA; cdr3_aa: CASSMSSGGGGDQPQHF; cdr3_nt: TGTGCCAGTAGTATGAGTTCCGGGGGCGGGGGAGATCAGCCCCAGCATTTT
j_call: TRBJ2-7; v_call: TRBV27; clone_size: many; d_call: NA; cdr3_aa: CASSSPSAYGQYF; cdr3_nt: TGTGCCAGCAGTTCCCCCAGCGCCTACGGGCAGTACTTC
j_call: TRBJ2-7; v_call: TRBV6-5; clone_size: many; d_call: TRBD1; cdr3_aa: CASSYMTGVYEQYF; cdr3_nt: TGTGCCAGCAGTTACATGACAGGGGTCTACGAGCAGTACTTC
j_call: TRBJ2-1; v_call: TRBV5-1; clone_size: few; d_call: TRBD2; cdr3_aa: CASSTCAGVEQFF; cdr3_nt: TGCGCCAGCAGCACCTGCGCGGGGGTTGAGCAGTTCTTC
j_call: TRBJ2-3; v_call: TRBV20-1; clone_size: NA; d_call: TRBD1; cdr3_aa: CSAWDSGTDTQYF; cdr3_nt: TGCAGTGCTTGGGACAGCGGCACAGATACGCAGTATTTT
j_call: TRBJ2-7; v_call: TRBV2; clone_size: few; d_call: NA; cdr3_aa: CASSTTQGLGYEQYF; cdr3_nt: TGTGCCAGCAGTACCACACAGGGCCTGGGGTACGAGCAGTACTTC
j_call: TRBJ2-7; v_call: TRBV5-1; clone_size: many; d_call: NA; cdr3_aa: CASRPSGGPHEQYF; cdr3_nt: TGCGCCAGCCGGCCGTCGGGGGGCCCCCACGAGCAGTACTTC
j_call: TRBJ2-6; v_call: TRBV15; clone_size: NA; d_call: NA; cdr3_aa: CATSRDPQGGANVLTF; cdr3_nt: TGTGCCACCAGCAGAGATCCCCAGGGGGGGGCCAACGTCCTGACTTTC
j_call: TRBJ2-2; v_call: TRBV3-1; clone_size: NA; d_call: TRBD2; cdr3_aa: CASSQDGGPGGPRTGELFF; cdr3_nt: TGTGCCAGCAGCCAAGATGGAGGGCCGGGAGGGCCACGCACCGGGGAGCTGTTTTTT
j_call: TRBJ2-5; v_call: TRBV20-1; clone_size: once; d_call: NA; cdr3_aa: CSARGALRGETQYF; cdr3_nt: TGCAGTGCCCGGGGGGCTCTACGGGGAGAGACCCAGTACTTC
j_call: TRBJ2-1; v_call: TRBV24-1; clone_size: NA; d_call: NA; cdr3_aa: CATSDPTAASSYNEQFF; cdr3_nt: TGTGCCACCAGTGACCCGACAGCCGCTAGCTCCTACAATGAGCAGTTCTTC
j_call: TRBJ2-3; v_call: TRBV14; clone_size: few; d_call: TRBD2; cdr3_aa: CASSNIGTSHTDTQYF; cdr3_nt: TGTGCCAGCAGCAACATCGGGACTAGCCACACAGATACGCAGTATTTT
j_call: TRBJ1-3; v_call: TRBV4-1; clone_size: NA; d_call: NA; cdr3_aa: CASSQPLLVDSGNTIYF; cdr3_nt: TGCGCCAGCAGCCAACCTTTGTTGGTGGACTCTGGAAACACCATATATTTT
j_call: TRBJ2-7; v_call: TRBV7-2; clone_size: few; d_call: NA; cdr3_aa: CASSLLETFYEQYF; cdr3_nt: TGTGCCAGCAGCTTGCTAGAGACCTTCTACGAGCAGTACTTC
j_call: TRBJ1-2; v_call: TRBV2; clone_size: NA; d_call: NA; cdr3_aa: CASSEAARAANYGYTF; cdr3_nt: TGTGCCAGCAGTGAAGCAGCGAGGGCAGCTAACTATGGCTACACCTTC
j_call: TRBJ2-2; v_call: TRBV13; clone_size: NA; d_call: NA; cdr3_aa: CASSLDPVAVTGELFF; cdr3_nt: TGTGCCAGCAGCTTAGATCCAGTAGCGGTAACCGGGGAGCTGTTTTTT
j_call: TRBJ2-2; v_call: TRBV3-1; clone_size: few; d_call: NA; cdr3_aa: CASSLRGISTGELFF; cdr3_nt: TGTGCCAGCAGCCTTAGAGGTATTAGCACCGGGGAGCTGTTTTTT